This T cell receptor beta chain comes out of a study of T cells in Graves' hyperthyroidism and ophthalmopathy. Study-level results: Ophthalmopathy was told apart from stable hyperthyroidism by a 13 V-J model.

Diagnosis relied on clinical symptoms, serum thyroxine and TRAb, thyroid ultrasound and orbital computed tomography. PBMCs stemmed from less than 13 ml fresh peripheral blood. The CDR3 is 14 residues long. From germline, CDR1 is SNHLY and CDR2 FYNNEI. Deletions cut 2 bases from V and 0 bases from J, with 7 bases between. This clonotype has ten or more counts. Antigen specificity is unknown. Amplification targeted TCR beta CDR3 regions from RNA transcripts. The HTBI primer set was used in a first-round RT-PCR of the TCR CDR3. TCRdb ran MiXCR on the multiplex PCR reads and lists one entry per CDR3 protein. The top ten hold around 11% of the sample, which has about 520,000 distinct CDR3 sequences, around 22% seen once.

The rearrangement links TRBV2 to TRBJ1-1; D gene unclear. This sequence originates from a woman in her twenties or thirties with Graves' ophthalmopathy. Sequencing input: blood. CDR3 nucleotides: TGTGCCAGCAGTGAACGAGTATTGAACACTGAAGCTTTCTTT. It codes for CASSERVLNTEAFF.